This T cell receptor (beta chain) was recovered during a study of STAT5B mutations in CD4+ large granular lymphocyte leukemia. Study-wide results and limits: Patient CD4-sorted repertoires stayed more clonal than healthy ones after leukemic-clone removal.

On this clone itself: Its antigen is undetermined.

Healthy controls were blood donor buffy coats. This CDR3 spans 14 amino acids. Germline V gives CDR1 SGHRS, CDR2 YFSETQ. V was pared by 2 bases and J by 2 bases, with 10 bases between. This table comes from immunoSEQ multiplex PCR, and its TCRdb copy is limited to in-frame clones, with some not included. The table lists about 22,000 clones, 82% of them singletons. V and J are TRBV5-1 and TRBJ2-5; D is perhaps TRBD1 (5 bases). What was sequenced was CD4+ T cells from blood buffy coats. This receptor was obtained from a human donor in good health. The CDR3 here is CASSLRAGQETQYF. In nucleotides, the CDR3 is TGCGCCAGCAGCTTACGGGCAGGGCAAGAGACCCAGTACTTC.